What follows is one TCR beta chain and its context. The sample originates from a study of cytomegalovirus exposure and HLA in healthy donors. PCR used 60 Vbeta primers and 13 Jbeta primers. The table came from immunoSEQ multiplex PCR; TCRdb's copy has only in-frame clones and leaves some out. This sample has around 150,000 clones, with around 88% found just once. The TCR was taken from a woman in her 30s in good health and CMV-seronegative. The specimen sequenced was PBMCs.

CDR3: CSVEAGQGAGEAFF. Here the CDR3 DNA reads TGCAGCGTTGAAGCGGGACAGGGGGCGGGTGAAGCTTTCTTT. The rearrangement links TRBV29-1 to TRBJ1-1, with 12 positions matching TRBD1. Germline CDR1 SQVTM, CDR2 ANQGSEA. The CDR3 loop spans 14 amino acids. J was trimmed by 7 bases and V by 1 base; bases with no gene match: 4.